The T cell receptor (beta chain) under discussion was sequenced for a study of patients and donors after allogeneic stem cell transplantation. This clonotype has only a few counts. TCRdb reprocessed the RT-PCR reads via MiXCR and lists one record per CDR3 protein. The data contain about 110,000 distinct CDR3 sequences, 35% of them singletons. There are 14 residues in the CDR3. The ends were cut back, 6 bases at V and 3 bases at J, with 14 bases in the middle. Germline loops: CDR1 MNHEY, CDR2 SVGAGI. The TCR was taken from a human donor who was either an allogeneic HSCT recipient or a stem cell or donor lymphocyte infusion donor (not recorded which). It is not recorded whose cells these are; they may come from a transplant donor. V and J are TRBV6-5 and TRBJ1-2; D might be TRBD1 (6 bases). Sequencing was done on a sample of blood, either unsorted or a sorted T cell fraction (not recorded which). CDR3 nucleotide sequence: TGTGCCAGCAGCCGCCGGGACATGGACTATGGCTACACCTTC. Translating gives CASSRRDMDYGYTF.